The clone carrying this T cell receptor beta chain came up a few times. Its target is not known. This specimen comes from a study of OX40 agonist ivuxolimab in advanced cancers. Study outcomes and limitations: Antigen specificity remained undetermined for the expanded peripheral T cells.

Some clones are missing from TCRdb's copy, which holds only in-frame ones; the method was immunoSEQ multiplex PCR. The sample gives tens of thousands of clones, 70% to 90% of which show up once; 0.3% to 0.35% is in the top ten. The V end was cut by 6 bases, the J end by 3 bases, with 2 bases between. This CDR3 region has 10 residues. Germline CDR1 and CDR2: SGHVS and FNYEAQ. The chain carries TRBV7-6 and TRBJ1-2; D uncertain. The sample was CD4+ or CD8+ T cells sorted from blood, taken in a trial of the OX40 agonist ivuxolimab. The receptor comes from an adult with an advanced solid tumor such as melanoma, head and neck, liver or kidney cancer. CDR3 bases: TGTGCCAGCAGGGACTATGGCTACACCTTC. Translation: CASRDYGYTF.